These 3 T cell receptor beta chains were sequenced from one sample in a study of OX40 agonist ivuxolimab in advanced cancers. Libraries were prepared by immunoSEQ multiplex PCR; TCRdb keeps only in-frame clonotypes and omits some of them. This sample yields about 58,000 clones, of which roughly 89% are seen a single time; about 0.77% belongs to the top ten. Specimen: CD4+ or CD8+ T cells sorted from blood, collected in a trial of the OX40 agonist ivuxolimab. These receptors originate from an adult with an advanced solid tumor such as melanoma, head and neck, liver or kidney cancer.

The chain joins TRBV7-9 to TRBJ1-4; tentative D call: TRBD1 (5 bases). Germline V gene data show CDR1 as SEHNR and CDR2 as FQNEAQ (reference sequence). Deletions cut 1 base from V and 7 bases from J, with 10 bases between. The CDR3 is 14 residues long. The CDR3 protein is CASSLGAGSEKLFF. The CDR3 nucleotides are TGTGCCAGCAGCTTAGGGGCAGGGTCTGAAAAACTGTTTTTT.

In this sample, this clone turned up a few times. The CDR3 region is CASSDGSGADTQYF. The CDR3 bases are TGTGCCAGCAGTGACGGGTCAGGGGCAGATACGCAGTATTTT. The genes are TRBV2 and TRBJ2-3; TRBD1 might be the D (6 bases). Deletions cut 3 bases from V and 4 bases from J, with 11 bases between. The CDR3 loop spans 14 amino acids. Per the germline V gene, CDR1 is SNHLY and CDR2 is FYNNEI.

The CDR3 sequence: CASSLAGLALNEQFF. In DNA, the CDR3 is TGTGCCAGCAGCTTAGCGGGACTAGCCCTCAATGAGCAGTTCTTC. The chain uses TRBV11-2 and TRBJ2-1; 9 bases fit TRBD2. V lost 1 base to trimming and J lost 6 bases; unmatched junction nucleotides: 4. The CDR3 has 15 amino acids. Germline V gene lookup returns CDR1 SGHAT and CDR2 FQNNGV. Complete variable domain (other parts from reference TRBV11-2 and TRBJ2-1): EAGVAQSPRYKIIEKRQSVAFWCNPISGHATLYWYQQILGQGPKLLIQFQNNGVVDDSQLPKDRFSAERLKGVDSTLKIQPAKLEDSAVYLCASSLAGLALNEQFFGPGTRLTVL.